This TCR beta chain was sequenced in a study of CD8 T cells in ankylosing spondylitis. Overall study findings and caveats: What appeared characteristic of ankylosing spondylitis blood was a TCR beta motif of fewer than ten highly homologous variants. Disease-linked clones reportedly concentrated significantly in matched ankylosing spondylitis synovial fluid.

TCRdb reprocessed the 5' RACE reads via MiXCR and lists one record per CDR3 protein. The data show fewer than 550,000 distinct CDR3 sequences, approximately 5% seen once. This clonotype came up a few times. Antigen: not known. Sample: blood, either unsorted or a sorted T cell fraction (not recorded which). This clonotype was obtained from a male donor with ankylosing spondylitis.

DNA of the CDR3: TGCGCCAGCAGCTTGGTACAGGAGAGCTCTGGGGCCAACGTCCTGACTTTC. This gives the protein CASSLVQESSGANVLTF. The chain links TRBV5-1 to TRBJ2-6; D might be TRBD1 (5 bases). Trimming removed 0 bases from V and 0 bases from J, with 10 bases in between. This CDR3 contains 17 residues. In germline, CDR1 is SGHRS, CDR2 YFSETQ.